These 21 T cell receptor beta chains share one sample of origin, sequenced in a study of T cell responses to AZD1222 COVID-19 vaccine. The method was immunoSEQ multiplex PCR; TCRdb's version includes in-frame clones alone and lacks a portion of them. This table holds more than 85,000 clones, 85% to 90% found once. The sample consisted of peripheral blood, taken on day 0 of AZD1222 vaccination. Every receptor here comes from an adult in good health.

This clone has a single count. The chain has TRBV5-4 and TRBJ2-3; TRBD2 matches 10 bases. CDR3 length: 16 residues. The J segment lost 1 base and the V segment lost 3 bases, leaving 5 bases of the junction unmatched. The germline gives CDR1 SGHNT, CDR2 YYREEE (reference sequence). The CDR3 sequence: CASSWYLAGGTDTQYF. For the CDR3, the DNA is TGTGCCAGCAGCTGGTACCTAGCGGGGGGCACAGATACGCAGTATTTT.

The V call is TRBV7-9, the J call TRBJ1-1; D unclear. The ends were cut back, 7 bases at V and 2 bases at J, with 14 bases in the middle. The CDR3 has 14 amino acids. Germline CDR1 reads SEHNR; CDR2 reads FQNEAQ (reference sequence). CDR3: CASKGTLQNTEAFF. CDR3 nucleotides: TGTGCCAGCAAGGGTACGCTTCAAAACACTGAAGCTTTCTTT.

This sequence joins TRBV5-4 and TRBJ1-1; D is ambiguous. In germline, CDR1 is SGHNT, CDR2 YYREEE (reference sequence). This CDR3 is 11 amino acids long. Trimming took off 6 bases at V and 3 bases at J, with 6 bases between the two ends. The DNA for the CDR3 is TGTGCCAGCAAAGGGCACACTGAAGCTTTCTTT. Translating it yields CASKGHTEAFF.

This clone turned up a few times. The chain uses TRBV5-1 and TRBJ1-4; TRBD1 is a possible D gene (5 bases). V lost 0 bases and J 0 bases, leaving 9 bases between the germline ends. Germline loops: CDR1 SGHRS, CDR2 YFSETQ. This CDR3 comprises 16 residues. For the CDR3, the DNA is TGCGCCAGCAGCTTGGCCGACAGCTCAACTAATGAAAAACTGTTTTTT. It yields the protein CASSLADSSTNEKLFF.

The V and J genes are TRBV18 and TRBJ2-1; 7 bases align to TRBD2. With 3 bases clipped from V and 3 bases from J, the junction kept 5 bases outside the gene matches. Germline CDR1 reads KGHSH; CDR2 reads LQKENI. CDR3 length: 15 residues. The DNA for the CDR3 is TGTGCCAGCTCACCGACGAGCGGGGTCTACAATGAGCAGTTCTTC. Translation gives CASSPTSGVYNEQFF.

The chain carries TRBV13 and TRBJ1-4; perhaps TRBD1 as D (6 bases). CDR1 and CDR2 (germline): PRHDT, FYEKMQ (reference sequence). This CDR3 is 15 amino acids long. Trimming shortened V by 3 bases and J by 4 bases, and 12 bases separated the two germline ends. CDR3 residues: CASSFSGTRNEKLFF. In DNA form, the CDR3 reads TGTGCCAGCAGCTTCTCCGGGACACGTAATGAAAAACTGTTTTTT.

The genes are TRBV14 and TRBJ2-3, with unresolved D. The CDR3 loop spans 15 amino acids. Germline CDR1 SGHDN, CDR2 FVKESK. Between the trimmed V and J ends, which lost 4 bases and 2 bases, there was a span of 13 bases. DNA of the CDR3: TGTGCCAGCAGCCCCGGTCAGGCCTACACAGATACGCAGTATTTT. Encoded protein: CASSPGQAYTDTQYF.

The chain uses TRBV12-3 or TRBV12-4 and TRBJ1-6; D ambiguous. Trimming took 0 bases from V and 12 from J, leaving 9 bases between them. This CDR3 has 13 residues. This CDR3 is CASSLAGREPLHF. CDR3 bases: TGTGCCAGCAGTTTAGCCGGCCGCGAACCCCTCCACTTT.

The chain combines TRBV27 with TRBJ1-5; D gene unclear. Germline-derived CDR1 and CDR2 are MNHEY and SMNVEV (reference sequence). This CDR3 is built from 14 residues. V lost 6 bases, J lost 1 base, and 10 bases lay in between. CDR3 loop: CASSVVGSNQPQHF. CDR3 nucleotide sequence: TGTGCCAGCAGCGTGGTGGGGAGCAATCAGCCCCAGCATTTT.

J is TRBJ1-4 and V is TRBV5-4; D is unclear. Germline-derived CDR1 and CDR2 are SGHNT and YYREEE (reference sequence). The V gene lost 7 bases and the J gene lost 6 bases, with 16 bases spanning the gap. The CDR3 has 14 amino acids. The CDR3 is CASRSWGRDEKLFF. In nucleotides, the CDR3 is TGTGCCAGCCGCTCGTGGGGTAGGGATGAAAAACTGTTTTTT.

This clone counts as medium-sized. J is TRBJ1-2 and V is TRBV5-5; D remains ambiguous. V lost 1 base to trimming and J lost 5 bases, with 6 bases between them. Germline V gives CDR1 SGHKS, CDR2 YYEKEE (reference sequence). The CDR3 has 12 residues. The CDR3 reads CASSLSAYGYTF. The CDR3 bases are TGTGCCAGCAGCTTGTCGGCTTATGGCTACACCTTC.

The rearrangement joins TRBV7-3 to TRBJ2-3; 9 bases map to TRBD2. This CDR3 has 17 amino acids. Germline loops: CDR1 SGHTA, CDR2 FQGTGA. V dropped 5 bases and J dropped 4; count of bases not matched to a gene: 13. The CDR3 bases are TGTGCCAGCAGCCCCCATCAGCGGGGGGCGGGGGCAGATACGCAGTATTTT. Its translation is CASSPHQRGAGADTQYF.

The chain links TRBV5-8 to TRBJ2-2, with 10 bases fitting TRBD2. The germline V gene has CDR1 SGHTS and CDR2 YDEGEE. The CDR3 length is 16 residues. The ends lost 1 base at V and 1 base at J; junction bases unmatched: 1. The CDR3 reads CASSLPSGGNTGELFF. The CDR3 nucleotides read TGTGCCAGCAGCTTGCCTAGCGGGGGGAACACCGGGGAGCTGTTTTTT.

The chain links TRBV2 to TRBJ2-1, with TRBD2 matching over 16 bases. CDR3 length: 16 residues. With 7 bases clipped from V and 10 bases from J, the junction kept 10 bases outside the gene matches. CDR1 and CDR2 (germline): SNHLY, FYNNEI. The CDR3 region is CASTGTSGRGLKEQFF. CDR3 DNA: TGTGCCAGCACGGGGACTAGCGGGAGGGGTCTAAAGGAGCAGTTCTTC.

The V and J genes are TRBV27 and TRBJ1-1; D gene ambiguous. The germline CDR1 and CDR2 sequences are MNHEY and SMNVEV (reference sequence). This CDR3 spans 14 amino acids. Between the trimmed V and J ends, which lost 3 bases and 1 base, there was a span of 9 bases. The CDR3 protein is CASSFNRPNTEAFF. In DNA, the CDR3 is TGTGCCAGCAGTTTTAACAGACCGAACACTGAAGCTTTCTTT.

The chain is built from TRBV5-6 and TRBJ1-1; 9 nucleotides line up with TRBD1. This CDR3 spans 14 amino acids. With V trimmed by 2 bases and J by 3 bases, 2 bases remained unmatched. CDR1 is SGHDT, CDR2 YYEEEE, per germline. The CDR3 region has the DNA TGTGCCAGCAGCTTCTGGGACAGGGACACTGAAGCTTTCTTT. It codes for CASSFWDRDTEAFF.

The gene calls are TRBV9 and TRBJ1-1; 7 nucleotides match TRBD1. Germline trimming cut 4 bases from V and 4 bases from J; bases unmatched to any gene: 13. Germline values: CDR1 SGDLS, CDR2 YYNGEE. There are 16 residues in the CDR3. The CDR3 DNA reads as TGTGCCAGCAGCCTTAGGGGGAGGGGGCGAGGCACTGAAGCTTTCTTT. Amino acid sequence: CASSLRGRGRGTEAFF.

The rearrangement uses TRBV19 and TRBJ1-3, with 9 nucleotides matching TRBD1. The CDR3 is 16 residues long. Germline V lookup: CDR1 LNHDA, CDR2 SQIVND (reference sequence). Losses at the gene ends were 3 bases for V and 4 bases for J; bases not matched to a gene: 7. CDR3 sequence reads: CASSILPGTGGNTIYF. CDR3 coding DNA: TGTGCCAGTAGTATCCTGCCCGGGACAGGGGGAAACACCATATATTTT.

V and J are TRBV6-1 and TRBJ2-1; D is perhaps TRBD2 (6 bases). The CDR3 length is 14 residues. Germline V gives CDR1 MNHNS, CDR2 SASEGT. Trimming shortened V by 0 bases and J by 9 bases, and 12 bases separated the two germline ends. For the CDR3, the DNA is TGTGCCAGCAGTGAAGCTGGAAGGGGAGGTGAGCAGTTCTTC. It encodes CASSEAGRGGEQFF.

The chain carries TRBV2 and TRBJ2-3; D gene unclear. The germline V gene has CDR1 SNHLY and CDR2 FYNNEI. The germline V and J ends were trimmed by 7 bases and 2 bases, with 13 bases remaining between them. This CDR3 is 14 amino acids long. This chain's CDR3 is CASIQDSNTDTQYF. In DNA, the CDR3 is TGTGCCAGCATCCAAGATTCGAACACAGATACGCAGTATTTT.

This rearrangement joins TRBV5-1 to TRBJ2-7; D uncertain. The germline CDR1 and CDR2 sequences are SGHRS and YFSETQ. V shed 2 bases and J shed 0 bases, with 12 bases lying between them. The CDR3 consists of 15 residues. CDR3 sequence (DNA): TGCGCCAGCAGCTTTGACGGTTCGAGCTCCTACGAGCAGTACTTC. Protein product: CASSFDGSSSYEQYF.